The present TCR beta chain was sequenced within a study of STAT5B mutations in CD4+ large granular lymphocyte leukemia. Turning to the study itself: The CDR3 'QG' motif was associated with a particular HLA allele among healthy donors.

Study observations and caveats: No patients shared main leukemic clonotypes, though about 24% appeared at low frequency elsewhere. Without putative leukemic clones, patient CD4-sorted repertoires remained more clonal than healthy CD4+ repertoires.

A remark on this clone: What it binds is not known.

Study processing details: Lowest detectable productive clonotype frequency was 2.59 x 10-5. The repertoire was sequenced with immunoSEQ multiplex PCR; TCRdb's copy has only in-frame clones and lacks some. The V and J calls and the clone size are those of that table, but D and trimming were determined from the DNA. The sample holds around 30,000 clones, roughly 70% seen once. This clonotype originated in a human donor in good health. Sequencing was carried out using CD4+ T cells from blood buffy coats.

DNA for the CDR3: TGTGCCAGCAGCCGGAGCGGGGGGCCGACGCAGTATTTT. It codes for CASSRSGGPTQYF. The rearrangement links TRBV7-2 to TRBJ2-3, with 9 bases fitting TRBD2. Germline-derived CDR1 and CDR2 are SGHTA and FQGNSA. This CDR3 spans 13 amino acids. V lost 5 bases to trimming and J lost 9 bases; unmatched junction nucleotides: 6.